This T cell receptor (beta chain) was sequenced in a study of T cell repertoires in cytomegalovirus infection. Study-level points and caveats: There were carriers of CMV plus the relevant HLA, and cumulative public TCR beta family frequency identified them.

The CDR3 spans 13 residues. Trimming cost V 5 bases and J 0 bases, with 8 bases left between them. The V gene's germline CDR1 is DFQATT and CDR2 SNEGSKA (reference sequence). MiXCR, run by TCRdb on the reads, gives a single entry per CDR3 protein. There are about 400,000 distinct CDR3 sequences in the sample; roughly 18% occur only once, and around 8.6% lies in the top ten. On this clonotype: The antigen remains undetermined.

This sequence was found in a human donor in good health (CMV status not recorded). Some clones in this sample may be carry-over from other donors' samples. Sequencing was carried out using PBMCs. The chain employs TRBV20-1 and TRBJ1-5; D ambiguous. CDR3 in amino acids: CSAVPDSNQPQHF. The CDR3 DNA follows: TGCAGTGCTGTGCCGGATAGCAATCAGCCCCAGCATTTT.